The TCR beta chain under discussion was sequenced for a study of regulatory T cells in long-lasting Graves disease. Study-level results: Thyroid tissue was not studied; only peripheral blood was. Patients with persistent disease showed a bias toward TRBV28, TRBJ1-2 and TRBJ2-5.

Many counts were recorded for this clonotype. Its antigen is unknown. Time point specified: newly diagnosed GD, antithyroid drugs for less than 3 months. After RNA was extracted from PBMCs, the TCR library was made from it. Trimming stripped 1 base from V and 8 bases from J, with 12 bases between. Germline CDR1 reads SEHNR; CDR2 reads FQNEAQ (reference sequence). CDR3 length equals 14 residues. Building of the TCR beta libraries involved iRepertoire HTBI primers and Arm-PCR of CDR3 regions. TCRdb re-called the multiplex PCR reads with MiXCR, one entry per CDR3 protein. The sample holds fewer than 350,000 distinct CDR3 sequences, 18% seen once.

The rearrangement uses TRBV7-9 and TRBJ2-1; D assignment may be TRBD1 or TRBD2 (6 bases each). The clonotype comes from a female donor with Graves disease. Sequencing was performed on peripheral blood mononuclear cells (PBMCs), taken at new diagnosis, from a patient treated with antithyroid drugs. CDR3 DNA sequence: TGTGCCAGCAGCTTAGAAGTCGGGGGCGATGAGCAGTTCTTC. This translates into CASSLEVGGDEQFF.